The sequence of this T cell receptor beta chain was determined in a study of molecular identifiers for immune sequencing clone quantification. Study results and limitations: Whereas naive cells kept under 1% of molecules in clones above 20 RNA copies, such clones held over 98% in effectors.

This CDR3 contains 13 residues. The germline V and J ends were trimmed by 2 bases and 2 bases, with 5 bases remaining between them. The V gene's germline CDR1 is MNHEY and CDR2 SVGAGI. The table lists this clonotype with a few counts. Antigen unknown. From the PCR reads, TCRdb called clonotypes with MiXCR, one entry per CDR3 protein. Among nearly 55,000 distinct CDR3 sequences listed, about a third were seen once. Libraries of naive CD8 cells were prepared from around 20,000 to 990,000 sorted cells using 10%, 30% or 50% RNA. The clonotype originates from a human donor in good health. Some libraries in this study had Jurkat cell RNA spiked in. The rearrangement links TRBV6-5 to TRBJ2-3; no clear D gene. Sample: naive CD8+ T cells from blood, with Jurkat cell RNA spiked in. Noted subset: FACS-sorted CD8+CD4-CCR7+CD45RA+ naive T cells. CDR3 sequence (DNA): TGTGCCAGCAGTTACCGGTTCACAGATACGCAGTATTTT. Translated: CASSYRFTDTQYF.